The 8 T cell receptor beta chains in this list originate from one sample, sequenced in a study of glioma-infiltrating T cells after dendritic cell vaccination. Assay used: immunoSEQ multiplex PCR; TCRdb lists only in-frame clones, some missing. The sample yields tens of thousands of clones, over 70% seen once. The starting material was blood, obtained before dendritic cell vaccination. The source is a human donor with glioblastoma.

This CDR3 is CASSLGQGSVSGANVLTF. The CDR3 DNA reads TGTGCCAGCAGCTTAGGGCAGGGGAGCGTTTCTGGGGCCAACGTCCTGACTTTC. The chain couples TRBV11-3 to TRBJ2-6, with a weak D call TRBD1 (6 bases). This CDR3 region has 18 residues. Germline V gene sequence: CDR1 SGHNT, CDR2 YENEEA. Trimming pared 1 base from V and 1 base from J, leaving 14 bases between.

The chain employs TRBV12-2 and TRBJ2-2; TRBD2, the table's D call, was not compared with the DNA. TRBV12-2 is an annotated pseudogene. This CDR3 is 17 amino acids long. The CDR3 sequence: CASRLSFAGGFAGELFF. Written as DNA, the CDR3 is TGTGCAAGTCGCTTATCTTTTGCGGGAGGGTTTGCCGGGGAGCTGTTTTTT.

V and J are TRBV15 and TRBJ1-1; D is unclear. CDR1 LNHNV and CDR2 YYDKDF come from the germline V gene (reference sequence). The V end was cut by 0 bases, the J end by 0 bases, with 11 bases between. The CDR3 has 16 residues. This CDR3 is CATSRDRAGMNTEAFF. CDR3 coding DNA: TGTGCCACCAGCAGAGATCGGGCGGGGATGAACACTGAAGCTTTCTTT.

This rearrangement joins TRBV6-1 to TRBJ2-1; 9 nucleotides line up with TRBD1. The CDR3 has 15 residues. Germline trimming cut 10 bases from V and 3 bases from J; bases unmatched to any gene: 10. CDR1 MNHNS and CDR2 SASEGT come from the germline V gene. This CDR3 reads CATNRGQGYYNEQFF. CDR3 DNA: TGTGCCACCAACAGAGGACAGGGGTACTACAATGAGCAGTTCTTC.

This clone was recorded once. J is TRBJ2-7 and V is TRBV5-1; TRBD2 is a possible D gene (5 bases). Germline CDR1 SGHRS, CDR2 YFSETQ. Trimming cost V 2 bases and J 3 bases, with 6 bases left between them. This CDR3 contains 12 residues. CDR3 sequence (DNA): TGCGCCAGCAGCTTTGAGGGCTACGAGCAGTACTTC. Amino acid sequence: CASSFEGYEQYF.

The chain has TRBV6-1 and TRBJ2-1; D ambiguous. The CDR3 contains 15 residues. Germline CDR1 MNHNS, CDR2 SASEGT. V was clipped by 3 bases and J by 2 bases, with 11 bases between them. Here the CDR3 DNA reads TGTGCCAGCAGTGACCGTCAGATACCCTACAATGAGCAGTTCTTC. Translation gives CASSDRQIPYNEQFF.

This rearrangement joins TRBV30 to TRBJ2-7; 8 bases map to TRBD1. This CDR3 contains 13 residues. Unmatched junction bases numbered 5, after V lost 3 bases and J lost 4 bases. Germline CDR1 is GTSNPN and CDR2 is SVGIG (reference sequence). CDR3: CAWSQGQGYEQYV. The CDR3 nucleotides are TGTGCCTGGAGCCAAGGACAGGGTTACGAGCAGTACGTC.

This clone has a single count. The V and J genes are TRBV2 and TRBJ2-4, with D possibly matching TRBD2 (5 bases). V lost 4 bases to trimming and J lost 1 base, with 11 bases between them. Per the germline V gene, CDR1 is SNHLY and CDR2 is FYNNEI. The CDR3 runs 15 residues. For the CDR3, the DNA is TGTGCCAGCAGTGGAGGGATGGGGGCCAAAAACATTCAGTACTTC. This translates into CASSGGMGAKNIQYF.